Listed below are T cell receptor beta chains from one sample, sequenced in a study of spatial heterogeneity in lung cancer. A single record per CDR3 protein comes from TCRdb applying MiXCR to the 5' RACE reads. Altogether some 16,000 distinct CDR3 sequences are present, 15% to 20% being singletons, with the ten largest covering about 6.7%. The sample in question was PBMCs, obtained at follow-up. The origin of the receptors is a male donor with early-stage non-small cell lung cancer. Each CDR3 is given with its conserved first and last residue. Fields, in order: D gene, J gene, V gene, clone size, CDR3 DNA, CDR3 protein. D genes are given only for firm matches. Not every row has a clone size; where given, it reads once, few, many or a size class.

>-|TRBJ2-3|TRBV4-1|few
TGCGCCAGCAGCCAGAGACAGGAGTTAGATACGCAGTATTTT
CASSQRQELDTQYF
>TRBD1|TRBJ2-5|TRBV29-1|few
TGCAGCGTTATAGGGGGCGCGGAGACCCAGTACTTC
CSVIGGAETQYF
>-|TRBJ1-3|TRBV6-2/TRBV6-3|-
TGTGCCAGCATCCGCCGGGCAGGGCTGTCGGGAAACACCATATATTTT
CASIRRAGLSGNTIYF
>TRBD2|TRBJ2-7|TRBV4-1|medium-sized
TGCGCCAGCAGCCAAGAGTCGCACCTGAGCGGGGGGCCTGATGAGCAGTACTTC
CASSQESHLSGGPDEQYF
>-|TRBJ2-7|TRBV18|many
TGTGCCAGCTCACCAGGACAGTTCTACGAGCAGTACTTC
CASSPGQFYEQYF
>-|TRBJ2-5|TRBV29-1|many
TGCAGCGTTGAGACACAGGGCCGGGGTGAGACCCAGTACTTC
CSVETQGRGETQYF
>-|TRBJ1-6|TRBV10-3|-
TGTGCCATCAGTGAGTCTTGGGGGACGGACTATAATTCACCCCTCCACTTT
CAISESWGTDYNSPLHF
>TRBD2|TRBJ2-2|TRBV19|few
TGTGCCAGCGAGCTTCTAGCGGGGGTGAACACCGGGGAGCTGTTTTTT
CASELLAGVNTGELFF
>TRBD1|TRBJ2-7|TRBV10-3|few
TGTGCCATCAGTTCGGGACAGGCTGACGAGCAGTACTTC
CAISSGQADEQYF
>-|TRBJ2-3|TRBV11-3|many
TGTGCCAGCAGCCCCTCCCCCGCTAGCGCGCAGTATTTT
CASSPSPASAQYF
>-|TRBJ2-4|TRBV2|many
TGTGCCAGCAGTGATGGTAGGGGGAACGTTCAGTACTTC
CASSDGRGNVQYF
>TRBD2|TRBJ2-3|TRBV25-1|few
TGTGCCAGCAGTGAATGGGGCCTAGCGGGGCACACAGATACGCAGTATTTT
CASSEWGLAGHTDTQYF
>TRBD1|TRBJ2-1|TRBV12-3/TRBV12-4|few
TGTGCCAGCAGTCTCGGGACAGGGGTGTATGTCTCCTACAATGAGCAGTTCTTC
CASSLGTGVYVSYNEQFF
>TRBD2|TRBJ2-3|TRBV12-3/TRBV12-4|few
TGTGCCAGCAAAATACTAGCGTCTAGCACAGATACGCAGTATTTT
CASKILASSTDTQYF
>TRBD1|TRBJ1-2|TRBV6-6|-
TGTGCCAGCAACAGAAATGGGGACAGAACCTATGGCTACACCTTC
CASNRNGDRTYGYTF
>TRBD1|TRBJ2-7|TRBV20-1|medium-sized
TGCAGTGCCCGCGGACAGGGCGACTACGAGCAGTACTTC
CSARGQGDYEQYF
>TRBD1|TRBJ1-2|TRBV27|-
TGTGCCAGCACCCCCGACAGGGGAGGTGGCTACACCTTC
CASTPDRGGGYTF
>-|TRBJ1-3|TRBV2|-
TGTGCCAGCAGTCCAGGACAGCTACCTGGAAACACCATATATTTT
CASSPGQLPGNTIYF
>-|TRBJ1-2|TRBV19|-
TGTGCCAGTAGTATGAGAGATGGCTACACCTTC
CASSMRDGYTF
>-|TRBJ1-1|TRBV4-1|many
TGCGCCAGCAGCCAAGATCCGAGGGGACCTGAAGCTTTCTTT
CASSQDPRGPEAFF
>TRBD1|TRBJ2-2|TRBV27|-
TGTGCCAGCAGTTTTTTCAGGGGGCGCATCGGGGAGCTGTTTTTT
CASSFFRGRIGELFF